These 26 T cell receptor beta chains originate from one sample sequenced in a study of blood T cell repertoires in COVID-19. Sequencing was performed with immunoSEQ multiplex PCR; in TCRdb, only in-frame clones are kept and a portion is missing. The sample has a few hundred thousand clones, 70% to 90% seen once; the top ten hold around 1.8%. Sequenced material: PBMCs or T cells enriched from blood (not recorded which). The receptors stem from a woman between 45 and 65 years old who had recovered from COVID-19.

The chain is built from TRBV9 and TRBJ1-4; the D is unclear. CDR3 length equals 14 residues. The V gene lost 3 bases and the J gene lost 4 bases, with 10 bases spanning the gap. In germline, CDR1 is SGDLS, CDR2 YYNGEE. The DNA of the CDR3 is TGTGCCAGCAGCGATCCCGGGAGTAATGAAAAACTGTTTTTT. Amino acids: CASSDPGSNEKLFF.

V gene TRBV28 combines with J gene TRBJ2-7, with D possibly matching TRBD2 (6 bases). CDR1 MDHEN and CDR2 SYDVKM come from the germline V gene. The CDR3 covers 16 residues. Trimming shortened V by 8 bases and J by 2 bases, and 22 bases separated the two germline ends. CDR3 loop: CASGTRDSIGAYEQYF. CDR3 coding DNA: TGTGCCAGCGGAACCCGGGACTCAATAGGGGCCTACGAGCAGTACTTC.

The rearrangement joins TRBV28 to TRBJ2-1, with 11 bases aligning to TRBD2. J was trimmed by 8 bases and V by 5 bases; bases with no gene match: 11. The length of the CDR3 is 16 residues. Germline V gene lookup returns CDR1 MDHEN and CDR2 SYDVKM. For the CDR3, the DNA is TGTGCCAGCAGTACCCTTCCTAGCGGGAGGATTTATGAGCAGTTCTTC. Translating gives CASSTLPSGRIYEQFF.

The chain recombines TRBV5-8 with TRBJ1-5; 8 nucleotides agree with TRBD1. With 0 bases clipped from V and 2 bases from J, the junction kept 1 base outside the gene matches. The germline CDR1 and CDR2 sequences are SGHTS and YDEGEE. CDR3 length: 15 residues. CDR3 in DNA: TGTGCCAGCAGCTTGGGGGGACAGGGCAATCAGCCCCAGCATTTT. It encodes CASSLGGQGNQPQHF.

This clone appeared a single time. The rearrangement uses TRBV9 and TRBJ1-2; TRBD1 matches 7 bases. The length of the CDR3 is 16 residues. The germline CDR1 and CDR2 sequences are SGDLS and YYNGEE. V lost 3 bases and J lost 6; bases outside the gene matches: 14. CDR3 DNA: TGTGCCAGCAGCGACCGGATAAGGGGGCGCGGGGATGGCTACACCTTC. It is translated as CASSDRIRGRGDGYTF.

This clone was picked up one time. The chain recombines TRBV10-3 with TRBJ2-3, with 9 nucleotides matching TRBD1. The V gene's germline CDR1 is ENHRY and CDR2 SYGVKD. This CDR3 has 16 amino acids. The V segment lost 10 bases and the J segment 3 bases; nucleotides outside the gene matches: 14. In DNA form, the CDR3 reads TGTGCCAGCCGAAGTTCTACAGGGGGCTGGACAGATACGCAGTATTTT. This translates into CASRSSTGGWTDTQYF.

The rearrangement links TRBV2 to TRBJ1-1; the match to TRBD1 covers 7 bases. The V and J ends lost 4 bases and 7 bases, in that order; junction bases with no gene match: 3. CDR3 length: 12 amino acids. Germline loops: CDR1 SNHLY, CDR2 FYNNEI. CDR3 residues: CASSGDSLEAFF. CDR3 DNA: TGTGCCAGCAGTGGGGACAGTCTTGAAGCTTTCTTT.

The chain carries TRBV28 and TRBJ1-1, with D uncertain. This CDR3 contains 12 residues. The germline V gene has CDR1 MDHEN and CDR2 SYDVKM. V was pared by 3 bases and J by 0 bases, with 2 bases between. In nucleotides, the CDR3 is TGTGCCAGCAGTTTCATGAACACTGAAGCTTTCTTT. Protein: CASSFMNTEAFF.

This chain uses TRBV7-6 with TRBJ2-3; D possibly corresponds to TRBD2 (6 bases). V lost 5 bases and J lost 1, with 13 bases in between. Germline CDR1 SGHVS, CDR2 FNYEAQ. The length of the CDR3 is 15 residues. Here the CDR3 DNA reads TGTGCCAGCAGCACCTCCTTAGCGGGCACAGATACGCAGTATTTT. Protein product: CASSTSLAGTDTQYF. The full variable domain, its missing parts supplied by reference TRBV7-6 and TRBJ2-3, is GAGVSQSPRYKVTKRGQDVALRCDPISGHVSLYWYRQALGQGPEFLTYFNYEAQQDKSGLPNDRFSAERPEGSISTLTIQRTEQRDSAMYRCASSTSLAGTDTQYFGPGTRLTVL.

CDR3 sequence: CASSPGGTGSTTDTQYF. The CDR3 DNA is TGCGCCAGCAGCCCCGGGGGGACGGGATCAACCACAGATACGCAGTATTTT. The genes are TRBV5-1 and TRBJ2-3; 7 bases map to TRBD2. The CDR3 runs to 17 residues. V lost 4 bases and J lost 2; bases outside the gene matches: 13. Germline assignment: CDR1 SGHRS and CDR2 YFSETQ.

The chain uses TRBV6-5 and TRBJ2-7; maybe TRBD2 (6 bases). The CDR3 length is 15 residues. V was pared by 0 bases and J by 5 bases, with 14 bases between. Germline loops: CDR1 MNHEY, CDR2 SVGAGI. The CDR3 sequence: CASSYSTGDFHEQYF. The CDR3 DNA follows: TGTGCCAGCAGTTACTCGACGGGAGACTTCCACGAGCAGTACTTC.

V usage is TRBV4-1 and J usage is TRBJ2-3; TRBD1 might be the D (5 bases). Per germline, CDR1 MGHRA and CDR2 YSYEKL. Trimming took off 2 bases at V and 1 base at J, with 13 bases between the two ends. This CDR3 comprises 16 residues. The DNA for the CDR3 is TGCGCCAGCAGCCAATCAAGGGGTAGTGGCACAGATACGCAGTATTTT. Protein: CASSQSRGSGTDTQYF.

The chain is built from TRBV7-2 and TRBJ2-1, with 11 bases aligning to TRBD2. The V segment lost 5 bases and the J segment 0 bases; nucleotides outside the gene matches: 6. CDR3 size: 17 residues. Looked up from germline, CDR1 is SGHTA and CDR2 is FQGNSA. CDR3 nucleotides: TGTGCCAGCAGCCCCTGGACTAGCGGGCTCTCCTACAATGAGCAGTTCTTC. Protein: CASSPWTSGLSYNEQFF.

The rearrangement joins TRBV18 to TRBJ1-1, with D perhaps TRBD1 (6 bases). Deletions cut 1 base from V and 4 bases from J, with 10 bases between. CDR1 and CDR2 from the germline V gene are KGHSH and LQKENI. The CDR3 consists of 14 residues. The CDR3 sequence: CASSPQGVVTEAFF. CDR3 nucleotide sequence: TGTGCCAGCTCACCACAGGGGGTCGTCACTGAAGCTTTCTTT.

The rearrangement joins TRBV2 to TRBJ2-7; 11 bases fit TRBD2. The V segment lost 7 bases and the J segment 1 base; nucleotides outside the gene matches: 6. CDR3 size: 15 residues. Germline V gene data show CDR1 as SNHLY and CDR2 as FYNNEI. In nucleotides, the CDR3 is TGTGCCAGCACAACCGGGACTAGCGGTTCCTACGAGCAGTACTTC. This encodes CASTTGTSGSYEQYF.

The rearrangement links TRBV5-1 to TRBJ1-4; D is undetermined. The V end lost 1 base, the J end lost 4 bases, and 5 bases lay between the germline ends. The CDR3 consists of 13 residues. In germline, CDR1 is SGHRS, CDR2 YFSETQ. The chain's CDR3 is CASSLNNNEKLFF. The CDR3 DNA reads as TGCGCCAGCAGCTTGAACAATAATGAAAAACTGTTTTTT.

The rearrangement joins TRBV5-1 to TRBJ2-1, with TRBD2 matching over 11 bases. This CDR3 spans 15 amino acids. J lost 5 bases, V lost 4 bases, and 5 bases had no gene match. Per germline, CDR1 SGHRS and CDR2 YFSETQ. The CDR3: CASSLQGLADNEQFF. CDR3 DNA: TGCGCCAGCAGCCTCCAGGGACTAGCGGACAATGAGCAGTTCTTC.

The chain joins TRBV2 to TRBJ1-1; 8 positions agree with TRBD1. Germline lookup yields CDR1 SNHLY and CDR2 FYNNEI. V lost 4 bases to trimming and J lost 4 bases; unmatched junction nucleotides: 11. The CDR3 loop spans 16 amino acids. CDR3 nucleotides: TGTGCCAGCAGTGCGGGGCAGGGGGCGATCGGCACTGAAGCTTTCTTT. It specifies CASSAGQGAIGTEAFF.

The chain recombines TRBV5-6 with TRBJ1-1; D is unresolved. Trimming left V 4 bases short and J 6 bases short, with 13 bases between. The CDR3 is 13 amino acids. Germline V lookup: CDR1 SGHDT, CDR2 YYEEEE. CDR3 in DNA: TGTGCCAGCAGCCCAACGGAGTCGGCTGAAGCTTTCTTT. Amino acids: CASSPTESAEAFF.

The J gene is TRBJ1-1, the V gene TRBV5-1; 7 bases match TRBD1. Germline V gene data show CDR1 as SGHRS and CDR2 as YFSETQ. J was trimmed by 0 bases and V by 4 bases; bases with no gene match: 6. The CDR3 totals 15 residues. The CDR3 loop is CASSGTVGMNTEAFF. For the CDR3, the DNA is TGCGCCAGCAGCGGGACAGTCGGCATGAACACTGAAGCTTTCTTT.

This clone is a singleton in its sample. The chain carries TRBV18 and TRBJ2-2; 9 positions match TRBD2. Germline CDR1 KGHSH, CDR2 LQKENI. V gave up 0 bases and J gave up 4 bases; unmatched junction bases: 9. This CDR3 contains 18 residues. The chain's CDR3 is CASSPPLTSGLGTGELFF. The CDR3 DNA reads as TGTGCCAGCTCACCACCATTGACTAGCGGTTTAGGCACCGGGGAGCTGTTTTTT.

J is TRBJ1-4 and V is TRBV27; 8 nucleotides align to TRBD1. CDR3 length equals 16 residues. V was clipped by 6 bases and J by 7 bases; unmatched bases: 13. Germline loops: CDR1 MNHEY, CDR2 SMNVEV (reference sequence). The DNA of the CDR3 is TGTGCCAGCAGCCAAGGACAGGGAAGGACTGGTGAAAAACTGTTTTTT. Translated, it gives CASSQGQGRTGEKLFF. Variable domain in full (rest from reference TRBV27 and TRBJ1-4): EAQVTQNPRYLITVTGKKLTVTCSQNMNHEYMSWYRQDPGLGLRQIYYSMNVEVTDKGDVPEGYKVSRKEKRNFPLILESPSPNQTSLYFCASSQGQGRTGEKLFFGSGTQLSVL.

The chain links TRBV18 to TRBJ1-2, with 7 bases aligning to TRBD1. V lost 5 bases and J lost 5; bases outside the gene matches: 8. Germline V lookup: CDR1 KGHSH, CDR2 LQKENI. The CDR3 extends over 14 amino acids. The DNA for the CDR3 is TGTGCCAGCTCAGAAACGGGACAGCCATATGGCTACACCTTC. This translates into CASSETGQPYGYTF.

The DNA for the CDR3 is TGTGCCAGCAGTATGTTGGGGGGGGAGACCCAGTACTTC. Protein: CASSMLGGETQYF. V usage is TRBV2 and J usage is TRBJ2-5; 7 positions agree with TRBD2. Germline lookup yields CDR1 SNHLY and CDR2 FYNNEI. The CDR3 length is 13 residues. Germline trimming cut 5 bases from V and 5 bases from J; bases unmatched to any gene: 5.

CDR3 in DNA: TGTGCCAGCAGCAAATTTCAGGGGGGACAGGCTGGAAACACCATATATTTT. Translating gives CASSKFQGGQAGNTIYF. V gene TRBV21-1 combines with J gene TRBJ1-3; TRBD1, the D gene given by the table, was not confirmed from the DNA. TRBV21-1 represents a pseudogene. The CDR3 is 17 amino acids.

V and J are TRBV19 and TRBJ1-2; 9 bases line up with TRBD1. V was clipped by 7 bases and J by 4 bases; unmatched bases: 7. Germline CDR1 reads LNHDA; CDR2 reads SQIVND (reference sequence). The CDR3 extends over 14 amino acids. In DNA form, the CDR3 reads TGTGCCAGTAACAACGGACAGGGGAGCTATGGCTACACCTTC. Its protein product is CASNNGQGSYGYTF.